These T cell receptor beta chains were read from a single sample in a study of glioma-infiltrating T cells after dendritic cell vaccination. Sequencing used immunoSEQ multiplex PCR; TCRdb keeps in-frame clones, though not all of them. The data show under 100,000 clones, with more than 75% seen just once and 2.5% to 3.5% held by the top ten. Source: blood, taken before dendritic cell vaccination. The receptors come from a human donor with glioblastoma. Each CDR3 is given with its conserved first and last residue. D genes are given only for firm matches. Expanded clones get a size class; other rows say once, few or many, or leave the size out.

V gene	clone size	J gene	D gene	CDR3 DNA	CDR3 protein
TRBV5-4	-	TRBJ2-7	-	TGTGCCAGCAGCCGGCGCGGAGGGCCCGGCGGCGACCAGTACTTC	CASSRRGGPGGDQYF
TRBV7-9	-	TRBJ2-7	-	TGTGCCAGCAGCTTAGAGTTACTAGACGAGCAGTACTTC	CASSLELLDEQYF
TRBV7-9	few	TRBJ1-2	TRBD1	TGTGCCAGCAGGGCACAGGGGCCCTCTGGCTATGGCTACACCTTC	CASRAQGPSGYGYTF
TRBV4-2	-	TRBJ2-1	-	TGTGCCAGCAGCCAAGAAGGCGGGCAGGGAGGTCATGAGCAGTTCTTC	CASSQEGGQGGHEQFF
TRBV5-1	few	TRBJ1-6	-	TGCGCCAGCAGCGAGGGAGCGAATTCACCCCTCCACTTT	CASSEGANSPLHF
TRBV7-6	-	TRBJ2-1	-	TGTGCCAGCAGCTCCCAGGGCTCTAGCTCCTACAATGAGCAGTTCTTC	CASSSQGSSSYNEQFF
TRBV30	-	TRBJ1-1	-	TGTGCCTGGAGTGTATCGTGGGCAGGGAACACTGAAGCTTTCTTT	CAWSVSWAGNTEAFF
TRBV19	once	TRBJ2-1	TRBD2	TGTGCCAGTAGTTTTTTGCCCCTAGCGGGTGACGTGGATGAGCAGTTCTTC	CASSFLPLAGDVDEQFF
TRBV27	-	TRBJ1-4	-	TGTGCCAGCAGGATGTTTGCAACTAATGAAAAACTATTTTTT	CASRMFATNEKLFF
TRBV7-9	medium-sized	TRBJ1-1	-	TGTGCCAGCAGGATTACGGACAGCCCTGGGAACACTGAAGCTTTCTTT	CASRITDSPGNTEAFF
TRBV20-1	-	TRBJ1-2	-	TGCAGTGCTAGAGATGAGGGTTGGTACACCTTC	CSARDEGWYTF
TRBV4-2	once	TRBJ2-2	TRBD2	TGTGCCAGCAGCCATCTCCCGGCGGGAGGCCTAGGGAACACCGGGGAGCTGTTTTTT	CASSHLPAGGLGNTGELFF
TRBV7-2	-	TRBJ2-7	TRBD2	TGTGCCAGCAGCTTAAGGTACGGGAGGGGCTACGAGCAGTACTTC	CASSLRYGRGYEQYF
TRBV5-1	-	TRBJ2-7	TRBD1	TGCGCCAGCAGCTTGGCCAGCGGGACAGGGCCCTACGAGCAGTACTTC	CASSLASGTGPYEQYF
TRBV28	-	TRBJ1-1	-	TGTGCCAGCAGTTTATCGGAACGGAGCACTGAAGCTTTCTTT	CASSLSERSTEAFF
TRBV29-1	once	TRBJ2-1	-	TGCAGCGTGACTGGGGGGGACAATTTCAATGAGCAGTTCTTC	CSVTGGDNFNEQFF
TRBV5-1	once	TRBJ2-3	TRBD2	TGCGCCAGCAGCTTGGGCGGGGGGCTGACGGATACGCAGTATTTT	CASSLGGGLTDTQYF
TRBV6-6	-	TRBJ2-7	-	TGTGCCAGCAGAAGCGGACCCGCCTACGAGCAGTACTTC	CASRSGPAYEQYF
TRBV7-9	once	TRBJ1-1	-	TGTGCCAGCAGCTTAGACAGTTGGGCTTTCTTT	CASSLDSWAFF
TRBV2	-	TRBJ2-5	-	TGTGCCCTTGTAGGGGGTGGCAAGGAGACCCAGTACTTC	CALVGGGKETQYF
TRBV7-9	-	TRBJ2-4	TRBD1	TGTGCCAGCAGGCACGAGGGGGCTGGAAACATTCAGTACTTC	CASRHEGAGNIQYF
TRBV6-5	-	TRBJ1-1	-	TGTGCCAGCAGTTACACCCCCGTCGAGTCTGAAGCTTTCTTT	CASSYTPVESEAFF
TRBV30	-	TRBJ2-7	-	TGTGCCTGGAGTGTAATCCCGGGGTACGAGCAGTACTTC	CAWSVIPGYEQYF
TRBV5-6	-	TRBJ2-7	-	TGTGCCAGCAGCATCATACAGGTCGGTACCTACGAGCAGTACTTC	CASSIIQVGTYEQYF
TRBV19	-	TRBJ1-5	-	TGTGCCAGTACCTACGGGATTTATAGCAATCAGCCCCAGCATTTT	CASTYGIYSNQPQHF
TRBV29-1	-	TRBJ2-3	TRBD2	TGCAGCGTGGCCGGGACTACCCTCAGCACAGATACGCAGTATTTT	CSVAGTTLSTDTQYF
TRBV7-9	-	TRBJ2-3	-	TGTGCCAGCAGCTGGACGGAGGGAGCAGATACGCAGTATTTT	CASSWTEGADTQYF
TRBV2	-	TRBJ2-7	-	TGTGCCAGCAGTGAAGTTAGAGCGAGCGAGCAGTACTTC	CASSEVRASEQYF